These 13 T cell receptor beta chains share one sample of origin, sequenced in a study of cytomegalovirus exposure and HLA in healthy donors. The protocol was immunoSEQ multiplex PCR, while the TCRdb copy is restricted to in-frame clones and leaves out a portion. The sample carries around 250,000 clones, around 90% recorded once. What was sequenced was PBMCs. These receptor sequences come from a woman younger than 35 in good health and CMV-seronegative.

The chain links TRBV4-1 to TRBJ1-5, with a tentative D call TRBD1 (6 bases). The germline CDR1 and CDR2 sequences are MGHRA and YSYEKL. Trimming removed 3 bases from V and 6 bases from J, with 12 bases in between. The CDR3 has 14 residues. The CDR3 DNA follows: TGCGCCAGCAGCCAGGCAGGGGTAATTCAGCCCCAGCATTTT. Its translation is CASSQAGVIQPQHF.

The rearrangement joins TRBV10-3 to TRBJ2-2; D may be TRBD1 (5 bases). CDR3 length: 16 amino acids. The germline V gene encodes CDR1 ENHRY and CDR2 SYGVKD. The V end was cut by 0 bases, the J end by 0 bases, with 8 bases between. The CDR3 loop reads CAISESGASNTGELFF. The CDR3 DNA reads TGTGCCATCAGTGAGTCTGGGGCCTCGAACACCGGGGAGCTGTTTTTT.

This chain joins TRBV19 and TRBJ1-1; 7 bases map to TRBD1. The CDR3 is 15 amino acids. Per germline, CDR1 LNHDA and CDR2 SQIVND (reference sequence). The J segment lost 0 bases and the V segment lost 3 bases, leaving 4 bases of the junction unmatched. DNA of the CDR3: TGTGCCAGTAGTATGGGGGACAGCATGAACACTGAAGCTTTCTTT. It codes for CASSMGDSMNTEAFF.

The V gene is TRBV19, the J gene TRBJ1-2, with 8 bases aligning to TRBD1. Germline CDR1 is LNHDA and CDR2 is SQIVND (reference sequence). The CDR3 spans 16 residues. V was clipped by 3 bases and J by 0 bases; unmatched bases: 6. This CDR3 reads CASSIWTGTANYGYTF. The CDR3, as DNA: TGTGCCAGTAGTATCTGGACAGGGACTGCTAACTATGGCTACACCTTC.

The chain combines TRBV27 with TRBJ2-1, with 7 bases that match TRBD1. CDR3 size: 15 residues. After removal of 4 bases from V and 4 bases from J, the junction contained 7 bases not matched to a gene. Looked up from germline, CDR1 is MNHEY and CDR2 is SMNVEV (reference sequence). The CDR3 DNA reads as TGTGCCAGCAGTTCCCAGGACAGGCTATACAATGAGCAGTTCTTC. Translating gives CASSSQDRLYNEQFF.

This chain links TRBV4-1 with TRBJ2-7; a weak D match, TRBD1 (7 bases). The CDR3 has 14 residues. Germline CDR1 and CDR2: MGHRA and YSYEKL. The CDR3 DNA reads as TGCGCCAGCAGCCCCTACCCCTCGCAGGGGGGATTCCACGTC. It is translated as CASSPYPSQGGFHV.

V is TRBV4-1 and J is TRBJ2-2; D is perhaps TRBD1 (5 bases). Germline lookup yields CDR1 MGHRA and CDR2 YSYEKL. This CDR3 has 16 amino acids. The V and J ends lost 4 bases and 2 bases respectively, with 14 bases between them. Here the CDR3 reads CASSPRQGLNTGELFF. The CDR3 region has the DNA TGCGCCAGCAGCCCCCGGCAGGGCCTCAACACCGGGGAGCTGTTTTTT.

The rearrangement uses TRBV5-4 and TRBJ2-7; 7 bases match TRBD1. V lost 0 bases to trimming and J lost 3 bases; unmatched junction nucleotides: 6. CDR1 and CDR2 from the germline V gene are SGHNT and YYREEE (reference sequence). The CDR3 contains 15 residues. CDR3 bases: TGTGCCAGCAGCTTGGGCCCGGGACAGAGCTACGAGCAGTACTTC. This encodes CASSLGPGQSYEQYF.

The chain is built from TRBV15 and TRBJ2-2; 8 positions match TRBD2. After removal of 3 bases from V and 7 bases from J, the junction contained 7 bases not matched to a gene. The length of the CDR3 is 15 residues. From germline, CDR1 is LNHNV and CDR2 YYDKDF (reference sequence). Written as DNA, the CDR3 is TGTGCCACCAGCAGGATCGGGGGGGCCTTCGGGGAGCTGTTTTTT. It translates to CATSRIGGAFGELFF. The full variable domain, in which reference TRBV15 and TRBJ2-2 provide the parts outside the CDR3, is DAMVIQNPRYQVTQFGKPVTLSCSQTLNHNVMYWYQQKSSQAPKLLFHYYDKDFNNEADTPDNFQSRRPNTSFCFLDIRSPGLGDTAMYLCATSRIGGAFGELFFGEGSRLTVL.

The chain recombines TRBV29-1 with TRBJ2-3; 10 bases align to TRBD2. Germline assignment: CDR1 SQVTM and CDR2 ANQGSEA. This CDR3 contains 13 residues. V shed 7 bases, J shed 6 bases, and the junction held 7 bases outside the gene matches. The CDR3 here is CSARTSGSDTQYF. The CDR3 DNA reads TGCAGCGCGCGGACTAGCGGCTCCGATACGCAGTATTTT.

This chain joins TRBV12-5 and TRBJ1-1; TRBD1 might be the D (6 bases). The CDR3 consists of 13 residues. CDR1 and CDR2 from the germline V gene are LGHNT and FRNRAP. V dropped 4 bases and J dropped 7 bases, with 13 bases sitting between them. The CDR3 region has the DNA TGTGCTAGTGGTTCGGACCGGGACAATGAAGCTTTCTTT. Translated, it gives CASGSDRDNEAFF.

J is TRBJ2-5 and V is TRBV28, with a weak D call TRBD2 (5 bases). The CDR3 runs 14 residues. Germline V gene sequence: CDR1 MDHEN, CDR2 SYDVKM. V was pared by 5 bases and J by 5 bases, with 15 bases between. CDR3: CASSQEGSRETQYF. Written as DNA, the CDR3 is TGTGCCAGCAGTCAAGAAGGGAGTCGGGAGACCCAGTACTTC.

The genes are TRBV18 and TRBJ1-5, with D perhaps matching TRBD1 (5 bases). Germline V CDR1 and CDR2: KGHSH, LQKENI. V shed 3 bases and J shed 0 bases, with 9 bases lying between them. This CDR3 has 15 residues. The CDR3 bases are TGTGCCAGCTCACCGGGGGACTATAGCAATCAGCCCCAGCATTTT. Its translation: CASSPGDYSNQPQHF. The variable domain in full, completed from reference TRBV18 and TRBJ1-5, reads NAGVMQNPRHLVRRRGQEARLRCSPMKGHSHVYWYRQLPEEGLKFMVYLQKENIIDESGMPKERFSAEFPKEGPSILRIQQVVRGDSAAYFCASSPGDYSNQPQHFGDGTRLSIL.